This record concerns one TCR beta chain sequence. The antigen is not known. The sample is drawn from a study of blood T cells in healthy people across ages. The study's findings and limits: The study could not conclusively compare naive and antigen-experienced cells, given its unsorted PBMCs.

With a J-beta primer mix and a sample-barcoded 5' primer, a second PCR ran about 6 to 11 cycles. Researchers report that each sample yielded at least 2.5 million CDR3-containing paired-end reads. TCRdb ran MiXCR on the 5' RACE reads and lists one entry per CDR3 protein. The data hold 850,000 to 1,300,000 distinct CDR3 sequences, with 45% observed a single time. Isolation recovered at least 6.5 million PBMCs from every sample. Looked up from germline, CDR1 is WSHSY and CDR2 is SAAADI. Trimming cost V 2 bases and J 6 bases, with 9 bases left between them. The CDR3 loop spans 13 amino acids. The chain carries TRBV10-2 and TRBJ2-3; D remains unclear. The receptor was derived from a woman in her fifties or sixties in good health. What was sequenced was blood. CDR3: CASSERRSDTQYF. The CDR3 DNA follows: TGCGCCAGCAGTGAGCGAAGGAGCGATACGCAGTATTTT.